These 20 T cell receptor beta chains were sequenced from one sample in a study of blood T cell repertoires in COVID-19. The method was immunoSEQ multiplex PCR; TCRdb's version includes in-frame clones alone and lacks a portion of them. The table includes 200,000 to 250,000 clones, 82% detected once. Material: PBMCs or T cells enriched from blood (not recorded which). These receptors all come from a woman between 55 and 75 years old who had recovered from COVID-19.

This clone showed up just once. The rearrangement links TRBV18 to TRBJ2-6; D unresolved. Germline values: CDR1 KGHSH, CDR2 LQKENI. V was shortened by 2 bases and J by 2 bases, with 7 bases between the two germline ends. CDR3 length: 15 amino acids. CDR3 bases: TGTGCCAGCTCACCAACTCCCCCTGGGGCCAACGTCCTGACTTTC. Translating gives CASSPTPPGANVLTF. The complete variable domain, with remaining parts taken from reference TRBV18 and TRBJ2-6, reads NAGVMQNPRHLVRRRGQEARLRCSPMKGHSHVYWYRQLPEEGLKFMVYLQKENIIDESGMPKERFSAEFPKEGPSILRIQQVVRGDSAAYFCASSPTPPGANVLTFGAGSRLTVL.

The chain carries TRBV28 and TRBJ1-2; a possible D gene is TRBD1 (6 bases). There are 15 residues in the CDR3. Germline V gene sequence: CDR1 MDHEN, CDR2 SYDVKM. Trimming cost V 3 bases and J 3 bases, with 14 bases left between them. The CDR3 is CASSFTGGGYYGYTF. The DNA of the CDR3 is TGTGCCAGCAGTTTTACGGGGGGCGGATACTATGGCTACACCTTC.

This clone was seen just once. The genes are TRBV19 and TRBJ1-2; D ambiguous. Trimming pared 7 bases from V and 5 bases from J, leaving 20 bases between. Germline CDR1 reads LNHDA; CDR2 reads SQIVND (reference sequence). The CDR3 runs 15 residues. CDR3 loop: CASTVPNSLPYGYTF. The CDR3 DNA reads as TGTGCCAGTACCGTCCCTAACTCTCTTCCTTATGGCTACACCTTC. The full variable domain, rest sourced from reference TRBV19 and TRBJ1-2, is DGGITQSPKYLFRKEGQNVTLSCEQNLNHDAMYWYRQDPGQGLRLIYYSQIVNDFQKGDIAEGYSVSREKKESFPLTVTSAQKNPTAFYLCASTVPNSLPYGYTFGSGTRLTVV.

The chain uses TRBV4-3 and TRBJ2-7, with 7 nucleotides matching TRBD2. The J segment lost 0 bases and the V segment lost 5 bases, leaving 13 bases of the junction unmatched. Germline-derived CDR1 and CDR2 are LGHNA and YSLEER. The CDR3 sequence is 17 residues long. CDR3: CASSEGRVPLYSYEQYF. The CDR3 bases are TGCGCCAGCAGCGAGGGGAGGGTCCCCCTCTACTCCTACGAGCAGTACTTC.

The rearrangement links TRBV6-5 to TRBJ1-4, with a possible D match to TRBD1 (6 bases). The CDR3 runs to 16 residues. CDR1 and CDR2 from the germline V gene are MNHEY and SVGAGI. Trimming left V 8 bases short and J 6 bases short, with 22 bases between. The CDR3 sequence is CASCLWGGIRDEKLFF. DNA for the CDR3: TGTGCCAGCTGTTTATGGGGGGGCATACGGGATGAAAAACTGTTTTTT.

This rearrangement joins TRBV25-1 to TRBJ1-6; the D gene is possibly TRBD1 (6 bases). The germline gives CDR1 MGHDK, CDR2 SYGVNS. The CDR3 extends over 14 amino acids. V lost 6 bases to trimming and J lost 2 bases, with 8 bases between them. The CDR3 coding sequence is TGTGCCAGCAGGGGGGCGACCTATAATTCACCCCTCCACTTT. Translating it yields CASRGATYNSPLHF.

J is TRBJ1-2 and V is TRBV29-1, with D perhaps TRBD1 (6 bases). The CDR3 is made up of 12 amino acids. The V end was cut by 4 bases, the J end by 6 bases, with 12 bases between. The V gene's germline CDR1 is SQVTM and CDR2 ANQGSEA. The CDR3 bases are TGCAGCGTTGCGGGGCAGGGGAATGGCTACACCTTC. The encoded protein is CSVAGQGNGYTF.

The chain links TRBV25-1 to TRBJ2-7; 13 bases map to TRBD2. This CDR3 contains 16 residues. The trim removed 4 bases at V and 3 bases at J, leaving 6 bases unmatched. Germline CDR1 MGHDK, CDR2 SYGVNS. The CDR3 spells CASSAPGTSGIYEQYF. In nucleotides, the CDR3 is TGTGCCAGCAGTGCCCCCGGGACTAGCGGGATCTACGAGCAGTACTTC.

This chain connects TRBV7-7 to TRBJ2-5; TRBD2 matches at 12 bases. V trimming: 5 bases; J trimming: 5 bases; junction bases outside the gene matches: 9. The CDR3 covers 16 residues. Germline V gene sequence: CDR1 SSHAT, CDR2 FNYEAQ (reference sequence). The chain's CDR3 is CASSPSGGAVLETQYF. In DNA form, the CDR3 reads TGTGCCAGCAGCCCTAGCGGGGGGGCCGTATTGGAGACCCAGTACTTC.

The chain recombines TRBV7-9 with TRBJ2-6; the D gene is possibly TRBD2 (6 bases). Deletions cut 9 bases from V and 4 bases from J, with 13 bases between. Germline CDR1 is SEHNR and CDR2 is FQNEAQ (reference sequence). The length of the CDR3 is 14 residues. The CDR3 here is CASWRGEGANVLTF. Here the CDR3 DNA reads TGTGCCAGTTGGCGCGGGGAAGGGGCCAACGTCCTGACTTTC.

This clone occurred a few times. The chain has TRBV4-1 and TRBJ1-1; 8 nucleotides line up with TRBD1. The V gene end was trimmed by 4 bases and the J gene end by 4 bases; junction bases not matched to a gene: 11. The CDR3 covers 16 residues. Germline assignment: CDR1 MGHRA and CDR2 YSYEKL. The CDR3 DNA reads TGCGCCAGCAGCCTATACGGACAGGGCGGCGTCACTGAAGCTTTCTTT. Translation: CASSLYGQGGVTEAFF.

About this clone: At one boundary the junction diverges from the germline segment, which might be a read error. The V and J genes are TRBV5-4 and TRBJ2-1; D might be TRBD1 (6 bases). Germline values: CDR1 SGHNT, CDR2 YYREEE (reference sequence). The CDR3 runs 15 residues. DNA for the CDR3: TGTGCCAGCAGCTTGCCCGGGACAACCTACAATGAGCTGTTCTTC. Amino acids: CASSLPGTTYNELFF.

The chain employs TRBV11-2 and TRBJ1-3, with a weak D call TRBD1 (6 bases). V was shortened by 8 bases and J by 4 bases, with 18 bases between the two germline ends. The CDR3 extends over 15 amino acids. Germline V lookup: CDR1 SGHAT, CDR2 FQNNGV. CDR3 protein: CASRPGTPDGNTIYF. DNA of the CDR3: TGTGCCAGCCGCCCTGGGACACCCGACGGAAACACCATATATTTT.

CDR3 sequence (DNA): TGTGCCAGCAGTTACTCGACAGGGTACGCAGCTTTCTTT. Translating it yields CASSYSTGYAAFF. The rearrangement joins TRBV6-5 to TRBJ1-1; 7 bases agree with TRBD1. The junction had 5 bases not matched to a gene; V was cut back by 0 bases and J by 10 bases. The CDR3 consists of 13 residues. The germline gives CDR1 MNHEY, CDR2 SVGAGI.

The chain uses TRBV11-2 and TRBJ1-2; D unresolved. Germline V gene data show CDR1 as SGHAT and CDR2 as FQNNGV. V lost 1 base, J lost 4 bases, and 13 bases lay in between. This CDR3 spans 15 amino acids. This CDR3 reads CASSLGQARPYGYTF. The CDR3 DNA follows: TGTGCCAGCAGCTTAGGTCAGGCCCGCCCCTATGGCTACACCTTC.

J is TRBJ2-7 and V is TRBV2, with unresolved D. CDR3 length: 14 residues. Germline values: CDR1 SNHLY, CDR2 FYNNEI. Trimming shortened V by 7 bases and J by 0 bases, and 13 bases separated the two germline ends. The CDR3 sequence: CASKEQLTSYEQYF. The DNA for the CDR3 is TGTGCCAGCAAGGAGCAACTGACCTCCTACGAGCAGTACTTC. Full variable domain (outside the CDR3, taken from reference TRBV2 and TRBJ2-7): EPEVTQTPSHQVTQMGQEVILRCVPISNHLYFYWYRQILGQKVEFLVSFYNNEISEKSEIFDDQFSVERPDGSNFTLKIRSTKLEDSAMYFCASKEQLTSYEQYFGPGTRLTVT.

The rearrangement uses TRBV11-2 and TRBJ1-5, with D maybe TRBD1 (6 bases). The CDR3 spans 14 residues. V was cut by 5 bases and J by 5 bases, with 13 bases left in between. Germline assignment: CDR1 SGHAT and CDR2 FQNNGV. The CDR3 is CASSLTGSHQPQHF. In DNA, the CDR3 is TGTGCCAGCAGCCTTACAGGGAGCCATCAGCCCCAGCATTTT.

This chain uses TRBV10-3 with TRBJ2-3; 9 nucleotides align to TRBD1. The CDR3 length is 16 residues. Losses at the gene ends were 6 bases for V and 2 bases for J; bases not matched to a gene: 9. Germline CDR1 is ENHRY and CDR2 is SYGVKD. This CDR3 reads CAISPGTGTVTDTQYF. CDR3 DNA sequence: TGTGCCATCAGCCCCGGGACAGGGACTGTCACAGATACGCAGTATTTT.

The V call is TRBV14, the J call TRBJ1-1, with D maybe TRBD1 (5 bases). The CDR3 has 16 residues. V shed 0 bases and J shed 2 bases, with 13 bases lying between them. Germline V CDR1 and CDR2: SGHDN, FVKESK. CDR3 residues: CASSQEGVADNTEAFF. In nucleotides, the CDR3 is TGTGCCAGCAGCCAAGAAGGGGTGGCGGATAACACTGAAGCTTTCTTT.

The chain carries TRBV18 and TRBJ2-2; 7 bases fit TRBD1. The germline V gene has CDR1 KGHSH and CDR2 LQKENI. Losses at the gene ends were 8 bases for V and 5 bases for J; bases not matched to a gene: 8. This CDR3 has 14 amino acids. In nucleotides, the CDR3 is TGTGCCAGCAGAACAGGGGTCAGGACCGGGGAGCTGTTTTTT. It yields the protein CASRTGVRTGELFF.